What follows are 27 T cell receptor beta chains derived from one specimen sequenced in a study of control samples from healthy donors and cancer patients. The protocol was immunoSEQ multiplex PCR, while the TCRdb copy is restricted to in-frame clones and leaves out a portion. The sample has 200,000 to 250,000 clones, just under 95% seen once. Sample: blood. Every receptor here comes from a man in his fifties or sixties in good health.

V usage is TRBV6-6 and J usage is TRBJ2-4; TRBD1 agrees at 9 bases. The length of the CDR3 is 15 residues. V dropped 7 bases and J dropped 5; count of bases not matched to a gene: 9. In germline, CDR1 is MNHNY, CDR2 SVGAGI (reference sequence). CDR3 amino acids: CASTPSGTGQNIQYF. CDR3 nucleotide sequence: TGTGCCAGCACCCCCTCCGGGACAGGGCAAAACATTCAGTACTTC.

This clone was observed once. One junction end does not reproduce the germline sequence, and a read error may be involved. This chain links TRBV9 with TRBJ2-5, with 7 bases lining up with TRBD1. The CDR3 contains 16 residues. Germline V CDR1 and CDR2: SGDLS, YYNGEE. The CDR3 DNA follows: TGTGCCAGCAGCGTACAGGGGGTTTCGGAAGGAGAGACCCGGTACTTC. The encoded protein is CASSVQGVSEGETRYF.

The rearrangement joins TRBV19 to TRBJ1-2, with D maybe TRBD1 (6 bases). V was clipped by 0 bases and J by 4 bases, with 12 bases between them. The CDR3 has 15 amino acids. The germline gives CDR1 LNHDA, CDR2 SQIVND (reference sequence). The CDR3: CASSIDLRGGYGYTF. CDR3 DNA: TGTGCCAGTAGTATAGATCTCAGGGGCGGCTATGGCTACACCTTC.

The chain links TRBV7-2 to TRBJ1-2; 8 nucleotides agree with TRBD1. With 5 bases clipped from V and 0 bases from J, the junction kept 5 bases outside the gene matches. CDR3 size: 15 residues. Per germline, CDR1 SGHTA and CDR2 FQGNSA. The CDR3, as DNA: TGTGCCAGCAGCCCACACAGGGGGTCTAACTATGGCTACACCTTC. This encodes CASSPHRGSNYGYTF.

The V gene is TRBV25-1, the J gene TRBJ1-4; D may be TRBD1 (6 bases). Looked up from germline, CDR1 is MGHDK and CDR2 is SYGVNS. The germline V and J ends were trimmed by 4 bases and 8 bases, with 17 bases remaining between them. The CDR3 covers 15 residues. The CDR3 protein is CASSAQGGGEEKLFF. CDR3 DNA: TGTGCCAGCAGTGCCCAGGGTGGGGGCGAGGAAAAACTGTTTTTT.

The chain carries TRBV6-6 and TRBJ1-5; tentatively, D is TRBD1 (5 bases). This CDR3 contains 14 residues. V lost 7 bases and J lost 0, with 10 bases in between. The germline V gene encodes CDR1 MNHNY and CDR2 SVGAGI (reference sequence). CDR3 residues: CASTGGDSNQPQHF. For the CDR3, the DNA is TGTGCCAGCACCGGGGGGGATAGCAATCAGCCCCAGCATTTT.

The CDR3 spells CASSVATDSSYEQYF. CDR3 nucleotides: TGTGCCAGCAGCGTAGCTACCGATAGCTCCTACGAGCAGTACTTC. The chain has TRBV9 and TRBJ2-7; no clear D gene. Germline loops: CDR1 SGDLS, CDR2 YYNGEE. Trimming shortened V by 0 bases and J by 0 bases, and 10 bases separated the two germline ends. This CDR3 spans 15 amino acids.

V is TRBV11-2 and J is TRBJ1-5, with 7 nucleotides matching TRBD1. Germline V gene data show CDR1 as SGHAT and CDR2 as FQNNGV. The junction had 3 bases not matched to a gene; V was cut back by 3 bases and J by 7 bases. This CDR3 region has 13 residues. DNA of the CDR3: TGTGCCAGCAGCTTGCAGGGGGAGCAGCCCCAGCATTTT. Amino acids: CASSLQGEQPQHF.

This rearrangement joins TRBV7-6 to TRBJ1-1, with D unclear. Germline V lookup: CDR1 SGHVS, CDR2 FNYEAQ. The CDR3 contains 18 residues. Trimming stripped 5 bases from V and 2 bases from J, with 24 bases between. CDR3 in amino acids: CASSLLWGDGAGNTEAFF. The DNA for the CDR3 is TGTGCCAGCAGCCTGCTGTGGGGAGACGGAGCGGGTAACACTGAAGCTTTCTTT. Full variable domain (outside the CDR3, taken from reference TRBV7-6 and TRBJ1-1): GAGVSQSPRYKVTKRGQDVALRCDPISGHVSLYWYRQALGQGPEFLTYFNYEAQQDKSGLPNDRFSAERPEGSISTLTIQRTEQRDSAMYRCASSLLWGDGAGNTEAFFGQGTRLTVV.

The chain carries TRBV27 and TRBJ2-7, with a weak D call TRBD2 (6 bases). The CDR3 is 11 amino acids. The germline V gene has CDR1 MNHEY and CDR2 SMNVEV (reference sequence). V gave up 11 bases and J gave up 5 bases, with 13 bases separating them. CDR3 amino acids: CALTGGNEQYF. CDR3 nucleotides: TGTGCCCTCACTGGGGGGAACGAGCAGTACTTC.

V usage is TRBV27 and J usage is TRBJ1-1, with TRBD1 matching over 7 bases. Germline V gives CDR1 MNHEY, CDR2 SMNVEV (reference sequence). Unmatched junction bases numbered 6, after V lost 2 bases and J lost 3 bases. The CDR3 spans 15 residues. CDR3 residues: CASSLRGRPDTEAFF. In DNA form, the CDR3 reads TGTGCCAGCAGTTTAAGGGGGCGACCGGACACTGAAGCTTTCTTT.

The DNA of the CDR3 is TGTGCCAGCAGTACGCCCGGGGGAAACTACGAGCAGTACTTC. Residues: CASSTPGGNYEQYF. This chain uses TRBV6-5 with TRBJ2-7, with a possible D match to TRBD2 (6 bases). Germline values: CDR1 MNHEY, CDR2 SVGAGI. The CDR3 runs 14 residues. Between the trimmed V and J ends, which lost 5 bases and 3 bases, there was a span of 14 bases.

This clone was observed once. This chain links TRBV19 with TRBJ2-5, with 9 bases matching TRBD2. The V and J ends lost 4 bases and 2 bases, in that order; junction bases with no gene match: 8. CDR3 length: 16 amino acids. Germline V gene sequence: CDR1 LNHDA, CDR2 SQIVND (reference sequence). The CDR3 DNA reads as TGTGCCAGTAGTAGGATTAGCGGGGGCGGGCAAGAGACCCAGTACTTC. It translates to CASSRISGGGQETQYF.

The V call is TRBV4-3, the J call TRBJ1-6; D is uncertain. The CDR3 has 16 residues. Germline loops: CDR1 LGHNA, CDR2 YSLEER. Deletions cut 2 bases from V and 0 bases from J, with 8 bases between. DNA for the CDR3: TGCGCCAGCAGCCAACGGGGAAGCTCCTATAATTCACCCCTCCACTTT. Encoded protein: CASSQRGSSYNSPLHF.

As to this clone: In the same sample, other DNA sequences code for this CDR3. The gene calls are TRBV18 and TRBJ1-1, with no clear D. Trimming left V 6 bases short and J 0 bases short, with 8 bases between. Germline CDR1 is KGHSH and CDR2 is LQKENI. The CDR3 extends over 13 amino acids. CDR3 residues: CASSPRLNTEAFF. The CDR3 DNA reads as TGTGCCAGCTCCCCGCGCTTGAACACTGAAGCTTTCTTT.

The chain couples TRBV18 to TRBJ2-3; no reliable D call. The CDR3 spans 14 residues. V was clipped by 1 base and J by 6 bases, with 11 bases between them. Germline CDR1 reads KGHSH; CDR2 reads LQKENI. The CDR3 spells CASSPLPGDDTQYF. DNA of the CDR3: TGTGCCAGCTCACCACTCCCGGGTGACGATACGCAGTATTTT.

The V call is TRBV2, the J call TRBJ2-1; D unresolved. Trimming shortened V by 7 bases and J by 5 bases, and 18 bases separated the two germline ends. In germline, CDR1 is SNHLY, CDR2 FYNNEI. This CDR3 spans 15 amino acids. In nucleotides, the CDR3 is TGTGCCAGCAACAACAGCCCTGGTGGGCACAATGAGCAGTTCTTC. The encoded protein is CASNNSPGGHNEQFF.

This rearrangement joins TRBV20-1 to TRBJ1-6; the D is unclear. The CDR3 totals 11 residues. V was pared by 6 bases and J by 9 bases, with 9 bases between. CDR1 is DFQATT, CDR2 SNEGSKA, per germline (reference sequence). CDR3 in DNA: TGCAGTGCGCGCCGTATTTCACCCCTCCACTTT. As protein: CSARRISPLHF.

This chain links TRBV6-6 with TRBJ2-7; the D gene is possibly TRBD2 (5 bases). This CDR3 comprises 15 residues. V dropped 2 bases and J dropped 2 bases, with 13 bases sitting between them. Germline loops: CDR1 MNHNY, CDR2 SVGAGI (reference sequence). The CDR3 spells CASSYPGRETYEQYF. Written as DNA, the CDR3 is TGTGCCAGCAGTTACCCGGGTAGGGAGACCTACGAGCAGTACTTC.

The CDR3 DNA follows: TGTGCCAGCAGTTCGGGTCAGCAACGGGATCAGTTCTTC. Translating gives CASSSGQQRDQFF. The rearrangement links TRBV28 to TRBJ2-1, with D tentatively TRBD2 (5 bases). Trimming pared 4 bases from V and 13 bases from J, leaving 17 bases between. The CDR3 runs 13 residues. CDR1 is MDHEN, CDR2 SYDVKM, per germline.

The gene calls are TRBV20-1 and TRBJ2-7; no definite D call. Germline V gene lookup returns CDR1 DFQATT and CDR2 SNEGSKA (reference sequence). The length of the CDR3 is 11 residues. V was trimmed by 5 bases and J by 0 bases, leaving 5 bases between them. This chain's CDR3 is CSAWSSYEQYV. In nucleotides, the CDR3 is TGCAGTGCTTGGTCCTCCTACGAGCAGTACGTC.

The gene calls are TRBV7-2 and TRBJ1-5, with TRBD1 identical over 7 bases. J lost 0 bases, V lost 5 bases, and 4 bases had no gene match. Germline V gene data show CDR1 as SGHTA and CDR2 as FQGNSA. The CDR3 runs to 15 residues. CDR3 nucleotides: TGTGCCAGCAGCACACAGGGGAATAGCAATCAGCCCCAGCATTTT. As protein: CASSTQGNSNQPQHF.

The chain links TRBV5-6 to TRBJ1-5, with 8 bases matching TRBD1. The CDR3 runs to 15 residues. The germline CDR1 and CDR2 sequences are SGHDT and YYEEEE. The trim removed 6 bases at V and 6 bases at J, leaving 11 bases unmatched. The CDR3 spells CASTEFGQGGQPQHF. CDR3 coding DNA: TGTGCCAGCACTGAATTCGGACAGGGCGGTCAGCCCCAGCATTTT.

V is TRBV19 and J is TRBJ2-2; D is undetermined. Trimming pared 3 bases from V and 4 bases from J, leaving 15 bases between. The CDR3 has 16 amino acids. The V gene's germline CDR1 is LNHDA and CDR2 SQIVND (reference sequence). CDR3 bases: TGTGCCAGTAGTATGGATTGGTCCACCGTCACCGGGGAGCTGTTTTTT. It translates to CASSMDWSTVTGELFF.

The rearrangement links TRBV11-3 to TRBJ1-3; 10 bases map to TRBD1. Germline assignment: CDR1 SGHNT and CDR2 YENEEA. V lost 5 bases to trimming and J lost 4 bases; unmatched junction nucleotides: 5. The CDR3 spans 15 residues. The CDR3 sequence is CASSHGTGEGNTIYF. The CDR3 DNA follows: TGTGCCAGCAGCCATGGGACAGGGGAAGGAAACACCATATATTTT.

The chain links TRBV28 to TRBJ2-1; D unresolved. Per germline, CDR1 MDHEN and CDR2 SYDVKM. The germline V and J ends were trimmed by 6 bases and 2 bases, with 2 bases remaining between them. The CDR3 is 11 residues long. This chain's CDR3 is CASSPYNEQFF. CDR3 in DNA: TGTGCCAGCAGCCCCTACAATGAGCAGTTCTTC.

The chain carries TRBV28 and TRBJ2-3; 11 positions agree with TRBD2. This CDR3 has 15 residues. With V trimmed by 5 bases and J by 6 bases, 7 bases remained unmatched. CDR1 is MDHEN and CDR2 is SYDVKM in the germline V gene. Here the CDR3 reads CASSRTSGGYDTQYF. CDR3 sequence (DNA): TGTGCCAGCAGTCGTACTAGCGGGGGTTATGATACGCAGTATTTT. Drawing the rest from reference TRBV28 and TRBJ2-3, the complete variable domain is DVKVTQSSRYLVKRTGEKVFLECVQDMDHENMFWYRQDPGLGLRLIYFSYDVKMKEKGDIPEGYSVSREKKERFSLILESASTNQTSMYLCASSRTSGGYDTQYFGPGTRLTVL.